This T cell receptor beta chain originates from a study of CD8 T cells in ankylosing spondylitis. This clonotype has a count of ten or more. Its antigen is not identified. CDR3 length: 13 amino acids. V shed 1 base and J shed 6 bases, with 9 bases lying between them. Findings of the study overall: Disease-linked clones, CD8+, were relatively rare in peripheral blood. There were earlier reports of some motif variants in reactive arthritis synovial fluid and blood.

With molecular barcodes, quantitative 5'-RACE was used to make the TCR beta libraries. One entry per CDR3 protein, called by TCRdb with MiXCR from the 5' RACE reads. The sample holds 200,000 to 300,000 distinct CDR3 sequences; roughly a tenth are singletons and the top ten take less than 3%. The chain couples TRBV12-3 or TRBV12-4 to TRBJ1-1, with a weak D call TRBD1 (5 bases). The TCR sequence derives from a male donor with ankylosing spondylitis or in good health (not recorded which). Sequences were obtained from blood, either unsorted or a sorted T cell fraction (not recorded which). The CDR3 nucleotides are TGTGCCAGCAGTTTAGAGGGGAGGGCTGAAGCTTTCTTT. Encoded protein: CASSLEGRAEAFF.